The present T cell receptor beta chain was sequenced within a study of molecular identifiers for immune sequencing clone quantification. In this sample, this clonotype turned up many times. The antigen remains unidentified. Study-wide findings and caveats: Spiked Jurkat TCR RNA equal to one cell could reportedly be picked out among approximately 980,000 naive cells.

Previously described methods and listed TCR primers were employed for the bulk TCR libraries. A single record per CDR3 protein comes from TCRdb applying MiXCR to the PCR reads. The sample gives approximately 100,000 distinct CDR3 sequences, approximately 40% of which show up once; around 3.9% is in the top ten. This CDR3 region has 15 residues. V trimming: 7 bases; J trimming: 7 bases; junction bases outside the gene matches: 13. Germline V gives CDR1 MNHEY, CDR2 SVGAGI. What was sequenced was naive CD8+ T cells from blood, with Jurkat cell RNA spiked in. Described subset: FACS-sorted CD8+CD4-CCR7+CD45RA+ naive T cells. The V and J genes are TRBV6-5 and TRBJ2-1, with 7 nucleotides matching TRBD2. The sequence derives from a human donor in good health. Some libraries in this study had Jurkat cell RNA spiked in. The CDR3 protein is CASTSTSNLLNEQFF. The CDR3 DNA follows: TGTGCCAGCACCTCGACTAGCAACCTCTTGAATGAGCAGTTCTTC.